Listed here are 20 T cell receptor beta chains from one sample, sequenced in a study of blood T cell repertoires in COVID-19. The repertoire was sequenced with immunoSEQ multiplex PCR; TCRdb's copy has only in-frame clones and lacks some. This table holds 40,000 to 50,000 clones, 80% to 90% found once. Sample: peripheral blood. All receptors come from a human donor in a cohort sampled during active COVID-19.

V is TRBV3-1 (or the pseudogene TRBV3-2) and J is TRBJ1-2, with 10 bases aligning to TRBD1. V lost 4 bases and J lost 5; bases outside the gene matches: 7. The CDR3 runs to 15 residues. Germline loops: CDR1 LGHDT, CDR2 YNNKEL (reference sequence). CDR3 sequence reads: CASSRETGGLYGYTF. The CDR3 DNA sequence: TGTGCCAGCAGCCGAGAGACAGGGGGCTTATATGGCTACACCTTC.

Here the CDR3 reads CATSDPGQNNNEQFF. Here the CDR3 DNA reads TGTGCCACCAGTGACCCGGGACAGAATAACAATGAGCAGTTCTTC. The rearrangement links TRBV24-1 to TRBJ2-1; 7 nucleotides agree with TRBD1. J lost 5 bases, V lost 4 bases, and 7 bases had no gene match. The CDR3 length is 15 residues. Germline loops: CDR1 KGHDR, CDR2 SFDVKD.

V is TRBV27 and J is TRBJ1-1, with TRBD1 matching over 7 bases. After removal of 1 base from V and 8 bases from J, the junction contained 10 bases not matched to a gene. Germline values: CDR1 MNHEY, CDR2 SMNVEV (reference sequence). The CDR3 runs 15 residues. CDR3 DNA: TGTGCCAGCAGTTTATACCGGAACGGACAGGCCGAAGCTTTCTTT. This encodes CASSLYRNGQAEAFF.

The CDR3 DNA reads TGTGCCAGCAGTTTGGGGGGTACTTACGAGCAGTACTTC. This translates into CASSLGGTYEQYF. The rearrangement joins TRBV27 to TRBJ2-7; D possibly corresponds to TRBD2 (6 bases). The V gene's germline CDR1 is MNHEY and CDR2 SMNVEV (reference sequence). This CDR3 contains 13 residues. The germline V and J ends were trimmed by 3 bases and 4 bases, with 10 bases remaining between them.

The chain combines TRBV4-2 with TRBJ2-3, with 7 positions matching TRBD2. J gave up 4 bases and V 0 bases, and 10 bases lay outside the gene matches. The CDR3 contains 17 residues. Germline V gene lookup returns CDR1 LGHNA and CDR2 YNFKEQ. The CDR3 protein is CASSQDPALGGADTQYF. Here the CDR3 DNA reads TGTGCCAGCAGCCAAGACCCCGCTCTGGGGGGGGCAGATACGCAGTATTTT.

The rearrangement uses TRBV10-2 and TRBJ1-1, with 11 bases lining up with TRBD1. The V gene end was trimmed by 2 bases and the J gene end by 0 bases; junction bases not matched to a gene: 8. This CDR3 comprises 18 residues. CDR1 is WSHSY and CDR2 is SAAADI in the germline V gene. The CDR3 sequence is CASSEAPGQGEMNTEAFF. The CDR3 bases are TGCGCCAGCAGTGAGGCGCCGGGACAGGGGGAGATGAACACTGAAGCTTTCTTT.

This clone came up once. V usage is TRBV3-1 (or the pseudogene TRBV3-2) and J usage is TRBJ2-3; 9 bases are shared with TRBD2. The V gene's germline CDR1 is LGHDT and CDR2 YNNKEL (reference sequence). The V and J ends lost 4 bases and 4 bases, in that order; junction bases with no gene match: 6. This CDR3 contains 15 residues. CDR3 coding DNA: TGTGCCAGCAGCCGCCGCGGGGGGGCCTCAGATACGCAGTATTTT. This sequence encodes CASSRRGGASDTQYF.

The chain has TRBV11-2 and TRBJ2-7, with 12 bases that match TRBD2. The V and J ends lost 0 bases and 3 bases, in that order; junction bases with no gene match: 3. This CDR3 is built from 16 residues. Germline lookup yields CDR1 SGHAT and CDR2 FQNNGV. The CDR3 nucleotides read TGTGCCAGCAGCTTAGAGGGACTAGCGGGTTTCTACGAGCAGTACTTC. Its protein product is CASSLEGLAGFYEQYF.

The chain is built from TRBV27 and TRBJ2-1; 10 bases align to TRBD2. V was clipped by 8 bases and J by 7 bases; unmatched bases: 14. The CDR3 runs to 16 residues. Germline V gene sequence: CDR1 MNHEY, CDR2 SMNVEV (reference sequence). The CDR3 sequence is CASRRNSGRDWNEQFF. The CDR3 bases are TGTGCCAGCCGCAGAAACAGCGGGAGGGATTGGAATGAGCAGTTCTTC.

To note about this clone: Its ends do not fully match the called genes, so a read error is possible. The CDR3 coding sequence is TGTGCCAGCAGGGAAGGCGGATCCTACGAGCAGTACTTC. Protein sequence: CASREGGSYEQYF. This chain connects TRBV6-1 to TRBJ2-7; D ambiguous. Germline V gene sequence: CDR1 MNHNS, CDR2 SASEGT. The CDR3 is 13 amino acids.

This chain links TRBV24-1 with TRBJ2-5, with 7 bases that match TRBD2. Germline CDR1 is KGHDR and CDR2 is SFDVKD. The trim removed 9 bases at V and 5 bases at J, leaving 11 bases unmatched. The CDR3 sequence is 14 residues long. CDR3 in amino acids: CATFERGRGETQYF. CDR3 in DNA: TGTGCCACCTTTGAGCGGGGACGCGGGGAGACCCAGTACTTC.

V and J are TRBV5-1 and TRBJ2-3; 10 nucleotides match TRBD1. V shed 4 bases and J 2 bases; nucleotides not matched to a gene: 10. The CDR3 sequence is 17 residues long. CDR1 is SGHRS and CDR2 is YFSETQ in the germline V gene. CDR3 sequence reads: CASSGIAGTGVTDTQYF. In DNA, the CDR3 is TGCGCCAGCAGCGGAATCGCCGGGACAGGGGTCACAGATACGCAGTATTTT.

The CDR3 DNA sequence: TGTGCCAGCAGCTTAAGTCAAGGGAGGTCCAACTACGAGCAGTACTTC. Its translation is CASSLSQGRSNYEQYF. The J gene is TRBJ2-7, the V gene TRBV7-2; D is possibly TRBD2 (6 bases). Trimming cost V 2 bases and J 3 bases, with 17 bases left between them. The CDR3 is 16 residues long. Germline V gene lookup returns CDR1 SGHTA and CDR2 FQGNSA. Filled out from reference TRBV7-2 and TRBJ2-7, the complete variable domain reads GAGVSQSPSNKVTEKGKDVELRCDPISGHTALYWYRQSLGQGLEFLIYFQGNSAPDKSGLPSDRFSAERTGGSVSTLTIQRTQQEDSAVYLCASSLSQGRSNYEQYFGPGTRLTVT.

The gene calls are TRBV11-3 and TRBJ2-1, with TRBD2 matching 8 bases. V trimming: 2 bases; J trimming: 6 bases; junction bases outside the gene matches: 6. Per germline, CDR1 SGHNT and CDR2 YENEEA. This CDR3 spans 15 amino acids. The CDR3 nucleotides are TGTGCCAGCAGCTTAACCGGGACTAGACCCAATGAGCAGTTCTTC. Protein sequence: CASSLTGTRPNEQFF.

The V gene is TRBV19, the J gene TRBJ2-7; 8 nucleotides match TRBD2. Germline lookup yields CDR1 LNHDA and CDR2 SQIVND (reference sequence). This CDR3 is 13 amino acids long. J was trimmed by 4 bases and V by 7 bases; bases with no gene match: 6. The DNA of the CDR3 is TGTGCCAGTAACGCCGGGAGGGGGTACGAGCAGTACTTC. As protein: CASNAGRGYEQYF.

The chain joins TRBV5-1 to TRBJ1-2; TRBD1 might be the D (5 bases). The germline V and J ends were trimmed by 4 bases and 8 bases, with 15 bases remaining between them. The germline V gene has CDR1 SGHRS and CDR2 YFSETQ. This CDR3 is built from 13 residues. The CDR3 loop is CASSPGDRGGYTF. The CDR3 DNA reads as TGCGCCAGCAGCCCGGGTGATCGGGGGGGCTACACCTTC.

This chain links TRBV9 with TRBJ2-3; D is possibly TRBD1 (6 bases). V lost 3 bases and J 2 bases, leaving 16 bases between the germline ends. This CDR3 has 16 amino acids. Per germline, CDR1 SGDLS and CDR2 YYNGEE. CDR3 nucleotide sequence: TGTGCCAGCAGCGGACACCGGGACACAAACACAGATACGCAGTATTTT. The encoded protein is CASSGHRDTNTDTQYF. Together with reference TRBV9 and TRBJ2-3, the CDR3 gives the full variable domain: DSGVTQTPKHLITATGQRVTLRCSPRSGDLSVYWYQQSLDQGLQFLIQYYNGEERAKGNILERFSAQQFPDLHSELNLSSLELGDSALYFCASSGHRDTNTDTQYFGPGTRLTVL.

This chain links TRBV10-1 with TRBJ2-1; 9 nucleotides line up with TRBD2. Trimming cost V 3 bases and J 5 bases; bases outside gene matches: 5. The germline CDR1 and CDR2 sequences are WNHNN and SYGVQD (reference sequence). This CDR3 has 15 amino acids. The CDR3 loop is CASSDSGRLNNEQFF. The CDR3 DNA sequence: TGCGCCAGCAGTGACAGCGGGAGGCTCAACAATGAGCAGTTCTTC.

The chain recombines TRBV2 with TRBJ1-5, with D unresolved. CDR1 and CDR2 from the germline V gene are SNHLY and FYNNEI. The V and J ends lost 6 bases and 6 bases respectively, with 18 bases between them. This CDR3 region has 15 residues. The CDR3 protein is CASSTYQADRQPQHF. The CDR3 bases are TGTGCCAGCAGCACCTATCAAGCGGATCGTCAGCCCCAGCATTTT.

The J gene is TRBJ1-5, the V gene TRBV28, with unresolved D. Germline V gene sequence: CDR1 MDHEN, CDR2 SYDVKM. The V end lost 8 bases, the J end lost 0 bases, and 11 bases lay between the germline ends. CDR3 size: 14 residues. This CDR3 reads CASRGVDSNQPQHF. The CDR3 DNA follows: TGTGCCAGCCGAGGAGTGGATAGCAATCAGCCCCAGCATTTT.